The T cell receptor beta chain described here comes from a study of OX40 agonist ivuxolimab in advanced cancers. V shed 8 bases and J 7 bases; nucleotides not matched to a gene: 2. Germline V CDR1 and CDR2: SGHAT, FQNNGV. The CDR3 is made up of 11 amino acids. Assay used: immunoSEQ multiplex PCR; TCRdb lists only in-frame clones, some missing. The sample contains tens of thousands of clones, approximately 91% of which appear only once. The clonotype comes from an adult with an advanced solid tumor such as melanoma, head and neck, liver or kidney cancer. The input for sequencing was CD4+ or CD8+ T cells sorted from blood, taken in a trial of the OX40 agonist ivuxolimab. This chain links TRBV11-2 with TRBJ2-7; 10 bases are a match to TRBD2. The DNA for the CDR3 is TGTGCCAGCTCGGGACTAGCGGAGCAGTACTTC. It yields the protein CASSGLAEQYF.